The clone carrying this TCR beta chain has more than one count but fewer than ten. Template switching added a universal primer site, and cDNA bore unique molecular identifiers. Using its own MiXCR run on the 5' RACE reads, TCRdb lists one record per CDR3 protein. The sample gives roughly 250,000 distinct CDR3 sequences, 7.5% of which show up once; under 7% is in the top ten. The record originates from a study of identical twins. V was shortened by 4 bases and J by 0 bases, with 13 bases between the two germline ends. The CDR3 sequence is 16 residues long. CDR1 and CDR2 (germline): SGHVS, FQNEAQ. These data were also filed under a second study, of yellow fever vaccine responses in identical twins.

The rearrangement joins TRBV7-8 to TRBJ2-1, with a weak D call TRBD2 (5 bases). This TCR was sampled from a young woman in good health. Sequencing was performed on CD8+ T cells sorted from blood. The CDR3 DNA reads as TGTGCCAGCAGCTCTGGGTTAGGGAGCTCCTACAATGAGCAGTTCTTC. Its translation is CASSSGLGSSYNEQFF.